Listed below are T cell receptor beta chains from one sample, sequenced in a study of T cell changes during pregnancy in multiple sclerosis. TCRdb keeps only in-frame clones here, not all; method: immunoSEQ multiplex PCR. Of roughly 90,000 clones in the sample, over 85% were seen once. The material sequenced was peripheral blood, taken in the first trimester of pregnancy. The receptors originated from a female donor with multiple sclerosis, enrolled in a pregnancy study. The CDR3 runs from the conserved cysteine through the conserved F or W. D genes are given only for firm matches. Only some rows state a clone size, as once, few, many or a class for expanded clones.

clone size: .
J gene: TRBJ2-3
V gene: TRBV7-2
D gene: .
CDR3 DNA: TGTGCCAGCAGGTTCCCGACATCCTCAGATACGCAGTATTTT
CDR3 protein: CASRFPTSSDTQYF

clone size: .
J gene: TRBJ1-1
V gene: TRBV7-9
D gene: TRBD1
CDR3 DNA: TGTGCCAGCAGCTTTAGTGAACAGGGGGCCTCTGAAGCTTTCTTT
CDR3 protein: CASSFSEQGASEAFF

clone size: .
J gene: TRBJ2-1
V gene: TRBV29-1
D gene: TRBD1
CDR3 DNA: TGCAGCGTTGAAACGGACAGGGTCTACAATGAGCAGTTCTTC
CDR3 protein: CSVETDRVYNEQFF

clone size: .
J gene: TRBJ2-1
V gene: TRBV4-1
D gene: TRBD1
CDR3 DNA: TGCGCCAGCAGCCACCCAGGACTGAGACAGGGGATCTCCTACAATGAGCAGTTCTTC
CDR3 protein: CASSHPGLRQGISYNEQFF

clone size: .
J gene: TRBJ2-7
V gene: TRBV4-1
D gene: TRBD1
CDR3 DNA: TGCGCCAGCAGCCAATCACAGGGGTACGAGCAGTACTTC
CDR3 protein: CASSQSQGYEQYF

clone size: .
J gene: TRBJ2-7
V gene: TRBV15
D gene: TRBD1
CDR3 DNA: TGTGCCACCAGCAGATCGACAGGGATGGAGCAGTACTTC
CDR3 protein: CATSRSTGMEQYF

clone size: .
J gene: TRBJ1-2
V gene: TRBV27
D gene: TRBD1
CDR3 DNA: TGTGCCAGCAGTTTAGGAACCGGGACAGGACCCTATGGCTACACCTTC
CDR3 protein: CASSLGTGTGPYGYTF

clone size: .
J gene: TRBJ1-1
V gene: TRBV5-8
D gene: .
CDR3 DNA: TGTGCCAGCAGCCCTTTCCTTGAAGCTTTCTTT
CDR3 protein: CASSPFLEAFF

clone size: .
J gene: TRBJ1-1
V gene: TRBV5-1
D gene: .
CDR3 DNA: TGCGCCAGCAGCTTGGGGGGGGTTGGGGACACTGAAGCTTTCTTT
CDR3 protein: CASSLGGVGDTEAFF

clone size: .
J gene: TRBJ1-1
V gene: TRBV5-1
D gene: TRBD1
CDR3 DNA: TGCGCCAGCAGCTTGGGGACAGGGACGACTGAAGCTTTCTTT
CDR3 protein: CASSLGTGTTEAFF

clone size: .
J gene: TRBJ1-2
V gene: TRBV30
D gene: .
CDR3 DNA: TGTGCCTGGAGTCCCGGCGGATCTTTAGCTAACTATGGCTACACCTTC
CDR3 protein: CAWSPGGSLANYGYTF

clone size: .
J gene: TRBJ1-3
V gene: TRBV25-1
D gene: .
CDR3 DNA: TGTGCCAGCAGTCCCGGGGACACCATATATTTT
CDR3 protein: CASSPGDTIYF

clone size: once
J gene: TRBJ2-1
V gene: TRBV19
D gene: TRBD2
CDR3 DNA: TGTGCCAGTAGGAGCGGGGGATCATACAATGAGCAGTTCTTC
CDR3 protein: CASRSGGSYNEQFF

clone size: .
J gene: TRBJ2-5
V gene: TRBV7-8
D gene: .
CDR3 DNA: TGTGCCAGCAGCTTCTTTAGCGATGAGACCCAGTACTTC
CDR3 protein: CASSFFSDETQYF

clone size: once
J gene: TRBJ1-6
V gene: TRBV4-1
D gene: .
CDR3 DNA: TGCGCCAGCAGCCAAGCAGCCCAGGGAGGGTCACCCCTCCACTTT
CDR3 protein: CASSQAAQGGSPLHF

clone size: .
J gene: TRBJ2-5
V gene: TRBV29-1
D gene: .
CDR3 DNA: TGCAGCGTTGAAGATCTTCTAGAGACCCAGTACTTC
CDR3 protein: CSVEDLLETQYF

clone size: .
J gene: TRBJ1-1
V gene: TRBV27
D gene: TRBD1
CDR3 DNA: TGTGCCAGCACCAGACAGGGTGGGACTGAAGCTTTCTTT
CDR3 protein: CASTRQGGTEAFF

clone size: few
J gene: TRBJ1-1
V gene: TRBV19
D gene: .
CDR3 DNA: TGTGCCAGTAGTCCTTTTGACTGGAACACTGAAGCTTTCTTT
CDR3 protein: CASSPFDWNTEAFF